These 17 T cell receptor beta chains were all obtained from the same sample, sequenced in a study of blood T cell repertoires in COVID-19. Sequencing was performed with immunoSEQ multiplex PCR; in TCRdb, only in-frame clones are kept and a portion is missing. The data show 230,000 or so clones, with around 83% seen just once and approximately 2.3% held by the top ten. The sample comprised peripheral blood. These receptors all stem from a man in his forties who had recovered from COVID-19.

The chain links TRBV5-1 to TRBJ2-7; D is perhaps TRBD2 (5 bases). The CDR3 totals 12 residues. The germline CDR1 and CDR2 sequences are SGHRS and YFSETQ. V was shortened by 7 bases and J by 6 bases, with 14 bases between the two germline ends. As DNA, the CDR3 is TGCGCCAGCTCCAATCAACGGGGCGAGCAGTACTTC. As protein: CASSNQRGEQYF. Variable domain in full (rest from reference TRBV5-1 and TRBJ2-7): KAGVTQTPRYLIKTRGQQVTLSCSPISGHRSVSWYQQTPGQGLQFLFEYFSETQRNKGNFPGRFSGRQFSNSRSEMNVSTLELGDSALYLCASSNQRGEQYFGPGTRLTVT.

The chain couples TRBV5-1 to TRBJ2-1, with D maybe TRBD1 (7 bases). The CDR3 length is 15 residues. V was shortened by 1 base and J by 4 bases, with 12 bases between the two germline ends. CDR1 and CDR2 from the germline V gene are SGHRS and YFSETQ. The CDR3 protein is CASSLRAGGYNEQFF. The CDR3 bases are TGCGCCAGCAGCTTGCGCGCAGGGGGGTACAATGAGCAGTTCTTC.

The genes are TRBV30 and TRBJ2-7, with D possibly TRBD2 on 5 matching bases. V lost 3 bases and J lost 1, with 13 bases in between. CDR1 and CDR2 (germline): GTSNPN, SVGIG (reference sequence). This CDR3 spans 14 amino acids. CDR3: CAWRPQDSSYEQYF. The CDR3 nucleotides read TGTGCCTGGAGGCCGCAGGACTCTTCCTACGAGCAGTACTTC.

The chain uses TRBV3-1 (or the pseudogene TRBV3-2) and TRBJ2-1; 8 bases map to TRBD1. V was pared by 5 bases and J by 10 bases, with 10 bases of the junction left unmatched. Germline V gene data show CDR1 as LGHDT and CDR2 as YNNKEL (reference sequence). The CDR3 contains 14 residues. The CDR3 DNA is TGTGCCAGCAGCTTTGGACAGGGCCCAGTAGAGCAGTTCTTC. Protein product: CASSFGQGPVEQFF.

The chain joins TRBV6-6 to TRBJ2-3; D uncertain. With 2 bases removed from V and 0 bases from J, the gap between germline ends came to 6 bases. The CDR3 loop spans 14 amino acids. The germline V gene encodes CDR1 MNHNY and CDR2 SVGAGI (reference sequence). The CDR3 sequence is CASSYERSTDTQYF. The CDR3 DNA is TGTGCCAGCAGTTACGAGCGTAGCACAGATACGCAGTATTTT.

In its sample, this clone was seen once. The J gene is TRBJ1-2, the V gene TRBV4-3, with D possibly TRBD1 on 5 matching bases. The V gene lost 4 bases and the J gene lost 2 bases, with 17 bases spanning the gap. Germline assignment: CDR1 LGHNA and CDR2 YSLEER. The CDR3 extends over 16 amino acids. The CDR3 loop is CASSRIGGGLNYGYTF. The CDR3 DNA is TGCGCCAGCAGCCGAATCGGGGGAGGGCTGAACTATGGCTACACCTTC.

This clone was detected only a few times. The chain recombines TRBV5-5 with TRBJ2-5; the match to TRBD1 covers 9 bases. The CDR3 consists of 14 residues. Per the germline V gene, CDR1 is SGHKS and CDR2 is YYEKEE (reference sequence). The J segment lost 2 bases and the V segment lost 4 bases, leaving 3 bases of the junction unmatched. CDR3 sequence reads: CASSAGTGQETQYF. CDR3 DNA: TGTGCCAGCAGCGCCGGGACAGGGCAAGAGACCCAGTACTTC.

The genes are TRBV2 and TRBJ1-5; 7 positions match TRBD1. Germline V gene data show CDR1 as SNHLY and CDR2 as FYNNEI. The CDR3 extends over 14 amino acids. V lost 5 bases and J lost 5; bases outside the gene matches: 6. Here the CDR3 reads CASSLGQSYQPQHF. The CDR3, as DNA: TGTGCCAGCAGTCTGGGACAGTCGTATCAGCCCCAGCATTTT.

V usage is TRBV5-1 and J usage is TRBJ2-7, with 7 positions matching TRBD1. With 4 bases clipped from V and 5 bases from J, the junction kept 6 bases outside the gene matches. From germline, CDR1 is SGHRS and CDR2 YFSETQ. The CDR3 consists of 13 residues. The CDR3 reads CASSPTDRDEQYF. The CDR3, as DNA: TGCGCCAGCAGCCCCACCGACAGGGACGAGCAGTACTTC.

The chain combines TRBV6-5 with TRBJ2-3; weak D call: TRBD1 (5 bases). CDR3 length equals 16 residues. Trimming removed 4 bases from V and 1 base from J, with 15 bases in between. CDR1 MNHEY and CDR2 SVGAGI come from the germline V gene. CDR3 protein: CASSLGVETGTDTQYF. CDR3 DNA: TGTGCCAGCAGTTTAGGAGTTGAGACAGGCACAGATACGCAGTATTTT.

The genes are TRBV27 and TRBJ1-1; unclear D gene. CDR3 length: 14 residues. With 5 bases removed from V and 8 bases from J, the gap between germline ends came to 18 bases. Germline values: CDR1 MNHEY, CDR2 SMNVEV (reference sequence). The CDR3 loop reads CASSPPAGGREAFF. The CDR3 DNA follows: TGTGCCAGCAGTCCCCCCGCCGGAGGGCGGGAAGCTTTCTTT.

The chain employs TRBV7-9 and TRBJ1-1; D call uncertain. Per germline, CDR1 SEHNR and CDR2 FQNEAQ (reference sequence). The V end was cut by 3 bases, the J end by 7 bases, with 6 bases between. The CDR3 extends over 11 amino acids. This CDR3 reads CASSFSGEAFF. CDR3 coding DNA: TGTGCCAGCAGCTTCTCCGGTGAAGCTTTCTTT.

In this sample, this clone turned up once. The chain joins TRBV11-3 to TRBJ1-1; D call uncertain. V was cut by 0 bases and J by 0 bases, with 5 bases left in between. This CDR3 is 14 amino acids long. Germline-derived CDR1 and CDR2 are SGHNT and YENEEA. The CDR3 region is CASSLEYVNTEAFF. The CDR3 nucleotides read TGTGCCAGCAGCTTAGAATATGTGAACACTGAAGCTTTCTTT.

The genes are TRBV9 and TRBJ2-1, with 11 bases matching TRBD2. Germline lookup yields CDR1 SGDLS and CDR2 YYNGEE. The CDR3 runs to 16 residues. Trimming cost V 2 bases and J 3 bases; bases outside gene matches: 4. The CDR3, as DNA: TGTGCCAGCAGCGTCCTCACTAGCGGGGGCTACAATGAGCAGTTCTTC. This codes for CASSVLTSGGYNEQFF.

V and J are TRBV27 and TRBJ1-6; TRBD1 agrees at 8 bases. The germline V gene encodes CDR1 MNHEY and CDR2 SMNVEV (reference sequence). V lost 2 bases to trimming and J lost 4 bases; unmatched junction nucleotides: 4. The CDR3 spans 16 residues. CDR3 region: CASSLAGGNYNSPLHF. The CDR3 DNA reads TGTGCCAGCAGTTTAGCAGGGGGCAATTATAATTCACCCCTCCACTTT.

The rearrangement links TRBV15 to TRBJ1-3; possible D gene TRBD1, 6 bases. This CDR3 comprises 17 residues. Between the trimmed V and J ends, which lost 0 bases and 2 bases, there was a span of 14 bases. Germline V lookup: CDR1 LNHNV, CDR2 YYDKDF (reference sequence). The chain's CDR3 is CATSRDLGDKAGNTIYF. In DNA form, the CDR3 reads TGTGCCACCAGCAGAGATCTAGGGGACAAAGCTGGAAACACCATATATTTT.

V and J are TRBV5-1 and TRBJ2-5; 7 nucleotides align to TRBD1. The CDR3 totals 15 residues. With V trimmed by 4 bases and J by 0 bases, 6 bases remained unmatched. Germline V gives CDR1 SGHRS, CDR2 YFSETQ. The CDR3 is CASSQGQVNQETQYF. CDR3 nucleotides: TGCGCCAGCAGCCAAGGACAGGTTAACCAAGAGACCCAGTACTTC. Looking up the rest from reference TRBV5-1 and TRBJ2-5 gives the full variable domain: KAGVTQTPRYLIKTRGQQVTLSCSPISGHRSVSWYQQTPGQGLQFLFEYFSETQRNKGNFPGRFSGRQFSNSRSEMNVSTLELGDSALYLCASSQGQVNQETQYFGPGTRLLVL.